This T cell receptor (beta chain) was retrieved from a study of cytomegalovirus exposure and HLA in healthy donors. Looking at the study overall: Out of 398 genotyped donors, roughly 83% belonged to the Caucasian-associated ancestry cluster. Regarding the study as a whole: Most TCR sequences proved rare, with some public TCRs found in many donors. Common viral pathogens were later found to be apparently linked to several of the most significant clusters.

As concerns this clone: What it recognizes is unknown.

The CDR3 is 12 residues long. The germline V gene encodes CDR1 MDHEN and CDR2 SYDVKM. Trimming removed 5 bases from V and 3 bases from J, with 7 bases in between. Primers included in the PCR were 60 Vbeta and 13 Jbeta primers. Only in-frame clones appear in the TCRdb table, and some are missing; sequencing was by immunoSEQ multiplex PCR. The sample has tens of thousands of clones; roughly 82% are singletons. The receptor comes from a man aged 18 to 30 in good health and CMV-seronegative. Sequencing was performed on PBMCs. The chain employs TRBV28 and TRBJ1-2, with D possibly matching TRBD1 (5 bases). CDR3 DNA: TGTGCCAGCAGTACAGGAGACTATGGCTACACCTTC. It yields the protein CASSTGDYGYTF.